One and the same sample provided the 18 T cell receptor beta chains below, sequenced in a study of cytomegalovirus exposure and HLA in healthy donors. The PCR ran on 60 Vbeta and 13 Jbeta primers. Repertoires were generated with immunoSEQ multiplex PCR, while TCRdb's copy carries only in-frame clones and drops some. Found here are 85,000 to 100,000 clones, 60% to 80% of them singletons; the top ten hold 6.5% to 8%. Sequencing input: PBMCs. Every receptor here comes from a man in his fifties in good health and CMV-seropositive.

The chain employs TRBV13 and TRBJ1-2, with D possibly TRBD1 on 6 matching bases. V dropped 8 bases and J dropped 6 bases, with 22 bases sitting between them. CDR3 length: 15 residues. Per the germline V gene, CDR1 is PRHDT and CDR2 is FYEKMQ (reference sequence). The CDR3: CASQHEGQSRNGYTF. Written as DNA, the CDR3 is TGTGCCAGCCAACACGAAGGACAGAGCAGGAATGGCTACACCTTC.

V usage is TRBV19 and J usage is TRBJ1-5; 8 nucleotides agree with TRBD1. V was clipped by 9 bases and J by 6 bases; unmatched bases: 7. CDR1 is LNHDA and CDR2 is SQIVND in the germline V gene (reference sequence). There are 13 residues in the CDR3. CDR3 nucleotide sequence: TGTGCCAGCCGGACAGGGATGGGTCAGCCCCAGCATTTT. Translating gives CASRTGMGQPQHF.

This sequence joins TRBV28 and TRBJ2-7, with 8 bases matching TRBD2. Germline CDR1 reads MDHEN; CDR2 reads SYDVKM. The CDR3 has 14 amino acids. V shed 6 bases and J 4 bases; nucleotides not matched to a gene: 8. CDR3 nucleotides: TGTGCCAGCAGCGTCGGGGGGGGCCTGTACGAGCAGTACTTC. Its translation: CASSVGGGLYEQYF.

This clone was detected only a few times. The CDR3 spells CASNPRQGDTGELFF. The CDR3 nucleotides are TGTGCCAGCAACCCTCGACAGGGCGACACCGGGGAGCTGTTTTTT. V and J are TRBV28 and TRBJ2-2; TRBD1 matches at 7 bases. The germline V gene has CDR1 MDHEN and CDR2 SYDVKM. The V and J ends lost 7 bases and 3 bases, in that order; junction bases with no gene match: 8. The CDR3 is 15 amino acids.

In this sample, this clone turned up a few times. This chain links TRBV4-2 with TRBJ2-5; D is unresolved. V was trimmed by 0 bases and J by 5 bases, leaving 7 bases between them. The CDR3 covers 13 residues. CDR1 and CDR2 (germline): LGHNA, YNFKEQ. Here the CDR3 DNA reads TGTGCCAGCAGCCAAGATAGTCGTGAGACCCAGTACTTC. Its protein product is CASSQDSRETQYF.

The V call is TRBV19, the J call TRBJ1-1, with 8 bases matching TRBD1. The V gene's germline CDR1 is LNHDA and CDR2 SQIVND (reference sequence). V lost 5 bases to trimming and J lost 8 bases; unmatched junction nucleotides: 7. The CDR3 is made up of 13 amino acids. DNA of the CDR3: TGTGCCAGTAGTGCTGGACAGGGCCGGGAAGCTTTCTTT. As protein: CASSAGQGREAFF.

The V call is TRBV19, the J call TRBJ1-1; no reliable D call. The germline V and J ends were trimmed by 7 bases and 2 bases, with 14 bases remaining between them. The CDR3 totals 14 residues. Germline V gene data show CDR1 as LNHDA and CDR2 as SQIVND (reference sequence). The CDR3 DNA follows: TGTGCCAGTACGGGTTCGGGTTATAACACTGAAGCTTTCTTT. Translation gives CASTGSGYNTEAFF.

This clone was counted a single time. The genes are TRBV19 and TRBJ1-1; D gene unclear. Trimming took off 3 bases at V and 6 bases at J, with 14 bases between the two ends. Per the germline V gene, CDR1 is LNHDA and CDR2 is SQIVND (reference sequence). This CDR3 region has 14 residues. The CDR3 region has the DNA TGTGCCAGTAGTATGGGTGTCCGGGATGCTGAAGCTTTCTTT. Its protein is CASSMGVRDAEAFF. Full variable domain (rest looked up from reference TRBV19 and TRBJ1-1): DGGITQSPKYLFRKEGQNVTLSCEQNLNHDAMYWYRQDPGQGLRLIYYSQIVNDFQKGDIAEGYSVSREKKESFPLTVTSAQKNPTAFYLCASSMGVRDAEAFFGQGTRLTVV.

V and J are TRBV9 and TRBJ1-2, with 7 nucleotides matching TRBD1. Trimming removed 5 bases from V and 2 bases from J; junction bases left unmatched: 6. CDR1 SGDLS and CDR2 YYNGEE come from the germline V gene. This CDR3 is built from 14 residues. The CDR3 DNA reads as TGTGCCAGCAGACAGGGGATTAGCAACTATGGCTACACCTTC. It specifies CASRQGISNYGYTF.

This clone was seen only a few times. The chain combines TRBV14 with TRBJ1-4, with a possible D match to TRBD1 (5 bases). CDR1 and CDR2 (germline): SGHDN, FVKESK. The CDR3 covers 16 residues. Trimming took off 2 bases at V and 7 bases at J, with 17 bases between the two ends. The CDR3 protein is CASSQSFQGRGEKLFF. The CDR3 DNA is TGTGCCAGCAGCCAAAGTTTCCAGGGAAGGGGTGAAAAACTGTTTTTT.

The rearrangement joins TRBV5-4 to TRBJ2-7; possible D gene TRBD2, 5 bases. The CDR3 is 12 amino acids. Trimming left V 2 bases short and J 5 bases short, with 8 bases between. CDR1 is SGHNT, CDR2 YYREEE, per germline (reference sequence). The CDR3 protein is CASSFTRDEQYF. The CDR3 bases are TGTGCCAGCAGCTTTACTAGAGACGAGCAGTACTTC.

Concerning this clone: Mismatch with germline at one junction end may stem from a read error. The rearrangement links TRBV7-9 to TRBJ2-4; 7 bases line up with TRBD1. CDR1 SEHNR and CDR2 FQNEAQ come from the germline V gene (reference sequence). This CDR3 contains 16 residues. In nucleotides, the CDR3 is TGTTCCAGCAGCTTGAGACAGGGCTTAGCCAAAAACATTCAGTACTTC. It yields the protein CSSSLRQGLAKNIQYF.

This chain uses TRBV7-9 with TRBJ1-1; 9 bases align to TRBD1. The CDR3 is 16 amino acids. Germline V CDR1 and CDR2: SEHNR, FQNEAQ (reference sequence). V gave up 4 bases and J gave up 6 bases; unmatched junction bases: 12. The DNA for the CDR3 is TGTGCCAGCAGCTCCTGGACAGGGGAGGTATCCGCTGAAGCTTTCTTT. Residues: CASSSWTGEVSAEAFF.

V and J are TRBV5-1 and TRBJ2-5, with 7 bases that match TRBD1. V shed 5 bases, J shed 2 bases, and the junction held 6 bases outside the gene matches. This CDR3 comprises 14 residues. CDR1 is SGHRS and CDR2 is YFSETQ in the germline V gene. In DNA, the CDR3 is TGCGCCAGCAGACGTGGGACAGCTCAAGAGACCCAGTACTTC. This sequence encodes CASRRGTAQETQYF.

A note on this clone: One end of the junction does not line up with germline, which may come from a read error. This chain uses TRBV9 with TRBJ2-7; unclear D gene. The germline V gene has CDR1 SGDLS and CDR2 YYNGEE. This CDR3 spans 15 amino acids. CDR3 sequence: CASTVSRVKSYEQYF. The CDR3 nucleotides are TGTGCCAGCACCGTATCTCGGGTTAAATCCTACGAGCAGTACTTC. Together with reference TRBV9 and TRBJ2-7, the CDR3 gives the full variable domain: DSGVTQTPKHLITATGQRVTLRCSPRSGDLSVYWYQQSLDQGLQFLIQYYNGEERAKGNILERFSAQQFPDLHSELNLSSLELGDSALYFCASTVSRVKSYEQYFGPGTRLTVT.

This clone was found a few times. This chain connects TRBV5-1 to TRBJ2-5, with TRBD2 matching 9 bases. The germline V gene has CDR1 SGHRS and CDR2 YFSETQ. The ends lost 4 bases at V and 2 bases at J; junction bases unmatched: 9. The CDR3 has 16 amino acids. CDR3 amino acids: CASSTLSGGHQETQYF. The CDR3, as DNA: TGCGCCAGCAGCACCCTTAGCGGGGGCCATCAAGAGACCCAGTACTTC. Combining the CDR3 with reference TRBV5-1 and TRBJ2-5 gives the whole variable domain KAGVTQTPRYLIKTRGQQVTLSCSPISGHRSVSWYQQTPGQGLQFLFEYFSETQRNKGNFPGRFSGRQFSNSRSEMNVSTLELGDSALYLCASSTLSGGHQETQYFGPGTRLLVL.

This sequence joins TRBV19 and TRBJ1-5, with D possibly being TRBD1 (6 bases). The V end lost 2 bases, the J end lost 2 bases, and 7 bases lay between the germline ends. The CDR3 consists of 14 residues. Germline assignment: CDR1 LNHDA and CDR2 SQIVND (reference sequence). CDR3 loop: CASSIQGRNQPQHF. CDR3 nucleotide sequence: TGTGCCAGTAGTATACAGGGGCGCAATCAGCCCCAGCATTTT.

This clone was observed a handful of times. This chain connects TRBV4-2 to TRBJ2-2; 11 nucleotides agree with TRBD2. Germline assignment: CDR1 LGHNA and CDR2 YNFKEQ. Trimming removed 1 base from V and 5 bases from J; junction bases left unmatched: 6. CDR3 length: 17 residues. The CDR3, as DNA: TGTGCCAGCAGCCAAGGGTTAGCGGGGGGGGGAACCGGGGAGCTGTTTTTT. This encodes CASSQGLAGGGTGELFF.